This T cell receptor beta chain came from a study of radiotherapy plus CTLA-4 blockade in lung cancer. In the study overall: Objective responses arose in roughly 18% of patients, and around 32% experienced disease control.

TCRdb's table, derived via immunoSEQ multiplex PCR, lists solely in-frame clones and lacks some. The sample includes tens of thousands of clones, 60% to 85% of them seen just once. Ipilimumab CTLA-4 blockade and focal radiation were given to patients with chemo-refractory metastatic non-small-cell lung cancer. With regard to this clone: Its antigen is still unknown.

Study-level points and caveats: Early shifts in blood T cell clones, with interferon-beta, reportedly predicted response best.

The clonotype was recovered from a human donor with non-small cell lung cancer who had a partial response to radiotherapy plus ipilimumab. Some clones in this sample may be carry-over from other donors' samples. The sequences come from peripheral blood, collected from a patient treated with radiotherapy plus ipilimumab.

DNA for the CDR3: TGTGCCAGCAGCCAAGATAGAGAGACCCAGTACTTC. It specifies CASSQDRETQYF. The chain joins TRBV4-2 to TRBJ2-5; no firm D call. The CDR3 runs to 12 residues. With 0 bases removed from V and 4 bases from J, the gap between germline ends came to 3 bases. The germline V gene has CDR1 LGHNA and CDR2 YNFKEQ.